The 8 T cell receptor beta chains in this list originate from one sample, sequenced in a study of blood T cell repertoires in COVID-19. The method was immunoSEQ multiplex PCR; TCRdb's version includes in-frame clones alone and lacks a portion of them. The data contain 200,000 to 300,000 clones, approximately 89% of them singletons. The sample was PBMCs or T cells enriched from blood (not recorded which). The receptor set was obtained from a woman younger than 35 who had recovered from COVID-19.

The chain joins TRBV10-3 to TRBJ2-7, with TRBD1 matching over 9 bases. The CDR3 is 16 amino acids. Trimming at V came to 4 bases and at J to 0 bases, leaving 7 bases not matched to a gene. Germline CDR1 is ENHRY and CDR2 is SYGVKD. In DNA, the CDR3 is TGTGCCATCAGTGTTGTTTCACAGGGGGCCTCCTACGAGCAGTACTTC. Its protein product is CAISVVSQGASYEQYF.

The chain has TRBV27 and TRBJ1-6, with a tentative D call TRBD1 (5 bases). The germline V and J ends were trimmed by 2 bases and 1 base, with 12 bases remaining between them. The CDR3 spans 17 residues. The germline V gene has CDR1 MNHEY and CDR2 SMNVEV (reference sequence). The DNA of the CDR3 is TGTGCCAGCAGTTTAAGGGGCAGGGCGTCCTATAATTCACCCCTCCACTTT. It yields the protein CASSLRGRASYNSPLHF.

This clone appeared a single time. This chain links TRBV28 with TRBJ2-7, with 10 bases that match TRBD1. Germline loops: CDR1 MDHEN, CDR2 SYDVKM. The ends lost 2 bases at V and 0 bases at J; junction bases unmatched: 4. The CDR3 totals 16 residues. The CDR3 DNA reads TGTGCCAGCAGTTTAGGGGGACAGGGGCACTCCTACGAGCAGTACTTC. This sequence encodes CASSLGGQGHSYEQYF.

This clone was counted a single time. This chain connects TRBV19 to TRBJ1-5, with D possibly TRBD1 on 5 matching bases. Trimming shortened V by 1 base and J by 4 bases, and 17 bases separated the two germline ends. CDR1 is LNHDA and CDR2 is SQIVND in the germline V gene (reference sequence). The CDR3 runs 17 residues. CDR3 in amino acids: CASSIAPPGLGNQPQHF. In DNA form, the CDR3 reads TGTGCCAGTAGTATAGCCCCTCCGGGACTGGGAAATCAGCCCCAGCATTTT.

The V call is TRBV5-4, the J call TRBJ2-1; 12 nucleotides match TRBD2. V was pared by 1 base and J by 4 bases, with 6 bases of the junction left unmatched. Germline-derived CDR1 and CDR2 are SGHNT and YYREEE (reference sequence). This CDR3 spans 17 amino acids. The chain's CDR3 is CASSLRATSGGYNEQFF. CDR3 DNA: TGTGCCAGCAGCTTGAGGGCGACTAGCGGGGGTTACAATGAGCAGTTCTTC.

A remark on this clone: The same CDR3 is also encoded by other DNA sequences in this sample. This sequence joins TRBV19 and TRBJ1-1, with D maybe TRBD1 (6 bases). V dropped 2 bases and J dropped 0 bases, with 7 bases sitting between them. CDR3 length: 14 amino acids. Germline V gene data show CDR1 as LNHDA and CDR2 as SQIVND (reference sequence). CDR3 DNA: TGTGCCAGTAGTATACAGGGGCTGAACACTGAAGCTTTCTTT. Protein sequence: CASSIQGLNTEAFF.

The chain joins TRBV19 to TRBJ1-5; D is perhaps TRBD1 (6 bases). Trimming stripped 3 bases from V and 4 bases from J, with 16 bases between. Per the germline V gene, CDR1 is LNHDA and CDR2 is SQIVND (reference sequence). This CDR3 contains 16 residues. The CDR3 DNA reads TGTGCCAGTAGTATCCCCTTGACAGGAGGTAATCAGCCCCAGCATTTT. Translated: CASSIPLTGGNQPQHF.

The chain combines TRBV24-1 with TRBJ2-3; 11 nucleotides agree with TRBD2. The CDR3 is 17 residues long. Losses at the gene ends were 4 bases for V and 0 bases for J; bases not matched to a gene: 5. Germline V lookup: CDR1 KGHDR, CDR2 SFDVKD. The CDR3 sequence: CATSDQGLAESTDTQYF. DNA of the CDR3: TGTGCCACCAGTGACCAGGGACTAGCGGAGAGCACAGATACGCAGTATTTT.